This T cell receptor beta chain was obtained from a study of blood T cell repertoires in COVID-19. Study in general: Samples representing acute and convalescent COVID-19 were sourced from the United States, Italy and Spain. From T cells, B-cell-depleted T cells, or PBMCs came the material, which was cDNA or gDNA.

V dropped 4 bases and J dropped 0; count of bases not matched to a gene: 5. The CDR3 runs to 15 residues. CDR1 is MNHEY and CDR2 is SVGEGT in the germline V gene. Produced via immunoSEQ multiplex PCR; TCRdb's table is partial and in-frame only. The sample contains around 310,000 clones, around 89% of which appear only once. The sequenced sample was peripheral blood. The clonotype was recovered from a woman aged 60-75 years with acute or convalescent COVID-19. V is TRBV6-2 or TRBV6-3 and J is TRBJ2-7, with TRBD2 matching over 8 bases. The CDR3 nucleotides read TGTGCCAGCAGTTCAGGCGGGAGGCCCTCCTACGAGCAGTACTTC. Translated, it gives CASSSGGRPSYEQYF.